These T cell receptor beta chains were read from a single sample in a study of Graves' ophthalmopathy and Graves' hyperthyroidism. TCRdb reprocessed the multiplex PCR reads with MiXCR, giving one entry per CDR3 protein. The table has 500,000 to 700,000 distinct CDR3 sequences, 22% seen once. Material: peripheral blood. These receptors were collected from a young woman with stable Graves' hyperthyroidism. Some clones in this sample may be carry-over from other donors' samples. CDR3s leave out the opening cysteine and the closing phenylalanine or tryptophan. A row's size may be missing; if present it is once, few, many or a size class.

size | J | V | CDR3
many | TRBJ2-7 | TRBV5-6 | ASSSIRLAGAYEQY
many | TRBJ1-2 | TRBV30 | AWSTPSEGGYGYT
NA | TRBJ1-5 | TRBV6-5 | ASSYSQGSNQPQH
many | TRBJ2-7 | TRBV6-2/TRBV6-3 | ASSYGGRGSYEQY
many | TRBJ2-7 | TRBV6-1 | ASSRSGRLKEQY
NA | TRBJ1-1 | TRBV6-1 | ASRLQGEGTEAF
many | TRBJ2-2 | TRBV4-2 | ASSQVLAANTGELF
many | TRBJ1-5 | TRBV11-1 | ASSQDEVQGNQPQH
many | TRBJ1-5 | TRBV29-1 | SVGGQMNQPQH
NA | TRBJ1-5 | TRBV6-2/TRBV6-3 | ASTSEYSNQPQH
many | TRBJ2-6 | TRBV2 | ASLATTVPGANVLT
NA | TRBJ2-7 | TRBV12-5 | ASGLYRGQEQY
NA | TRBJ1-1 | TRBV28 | ASSLGGLREAF
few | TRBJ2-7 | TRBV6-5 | ASSSPTRSYEQY
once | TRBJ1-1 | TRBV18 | ASSPPPRAGLTEAF
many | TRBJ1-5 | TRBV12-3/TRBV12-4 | ASTPGRTKTQH
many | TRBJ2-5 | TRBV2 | ASSDGGRQETQY
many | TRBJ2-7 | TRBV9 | ASSVEPGDTYEQY
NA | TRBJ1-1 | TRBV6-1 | ASSEGVLGDRGERSEAF
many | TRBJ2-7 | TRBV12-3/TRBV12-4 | ASSLQTSGRVNEQY
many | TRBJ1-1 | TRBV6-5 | ASSYSIDRATEAF
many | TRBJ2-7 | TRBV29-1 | SVEDRNTGAYEQY
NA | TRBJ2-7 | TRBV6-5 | ASSYSTWGAYEQC
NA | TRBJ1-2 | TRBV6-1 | ASNIGTGGEYGGYT
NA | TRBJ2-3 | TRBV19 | ASGSTDTQY
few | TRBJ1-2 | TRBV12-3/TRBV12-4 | ASSRPTGGNYGYT
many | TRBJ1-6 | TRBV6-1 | ASRSPGGSVNSPLH
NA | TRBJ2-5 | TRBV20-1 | SAITSGGSETQY
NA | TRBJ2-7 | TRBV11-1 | ASSLRGAVYSSYEQY
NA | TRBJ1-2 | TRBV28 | ASSWGGGGHNYGYT
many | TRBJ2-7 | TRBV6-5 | ASRYEPGAYYEQY
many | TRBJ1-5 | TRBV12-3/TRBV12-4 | ASSLRQIGTVQPQH
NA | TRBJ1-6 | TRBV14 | ASSHDGGGRSPLH
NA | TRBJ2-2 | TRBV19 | ASSVNRGRITGELF
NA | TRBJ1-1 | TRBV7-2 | ASSPRDSSYTEAF